This T cell receptor beta chain was recorded in a study of shared clonotypes between healthy human individuals. The germline gives CDR1 SGHDT, CDR2 YYEEEE. J lost 4 bases, V lost 0 bases, and 8 bases had no gene match. The CDR3 is 16 amino acids. This table comes from immunoSEQ multiplex PCR, and its TCRdb copy is limited to in-frame clones, with some not included. The sample includes fewer than 1.4 million clones, 75% to 80% of them seen just once. V is TRBV5-6 and J is TRBJ2-7; TRBD1 matches 9 bases. Sequenced input: memory CD4+ T cells from PBMCs. Noted subset: CD45RA-negative fraction. This TCR was sampled from a man aged 18 to 30 in good health. Some clones in this sample may be carry-over from other donors' samples. The CDR3 is CASSLVTQGALYEQYF. The CDR3 DNA is TGTGCCAGCAGCTTGGTAACACAGGGGGCCCTGTACGAGCAGTACTTC.